The 18 T cell receptor beta chains given below trace back to one sample, sequenced in a study of T cells in tumors after PD-1 blockade. Sequenced by immunoSEQ multiplex PCR; TCRdb stores in-frame clones only, minus some. The table records about 1,700 clones, more than 70% of them present only once. The starting material was tumor tissue, obtained after anti-PD-1 treatment. The origin of the receptors is a human donor with basal cell carcinoma.

The chain combines TRBV2 with TRBJ2-3; 10 bases are a match to TRBD2. The CDR3 is made up of 15 amino acids. The V segment lost 10 bases and the J segment 2 bases; nucleotides outside the gene matches: 9. Germline V lookup: CDR1 SNHLY, CDR2 FYNNEI. The CDR3 is CATETSGFPTDTQYF. DNA for the CDR3: TGTGCCACCGAGACTAGCGGGTTTCCCACAGATACGCAGTATTTT.

This chain joins TRBV7-9 and TRBJ2-3, with a tentative D call TRBD1 (5 bases). V dropped 3 bases and J dropped 2 bases, with 9 bases sitting between them. This CDR3 is 14 amino acids long. Germline CDR1 reads SEHNR; CDR2 reads FQNEAQ (reference sequence). CDR3 sequence: CASSFDRNTDTQYF. The CDR3 DNA follows: TGTGCCAGCAGCTTTGACAGAAACACAGATACGCAGTATTTT.

The V call is TRBV19, the J call TRBJ2-5, with 7 bases that match TRBD2. The germline gives CDR1 LNHDA, CDR2 SQIVND (reference sequence). CDR3 length: 14 residues. Unmatched junction bases numbered 9, after V lost 4 bases and J lost 7 bases. The CDR3, as DNA: TGTGCCAGTAGTACGGCGGGAGACCCGCCGACCCAGTACTTC. This sequence encodes CASSTAGDPPTQYF.

The sample holds one count of this clone. The chain links TRBV11-3 to TRBJ2-1; no clear D gene. V was cut by 2 bases and J by 8 bases, with 16 bases left in between. CDR1 SGHNT and CDR2 YENEEA come from the germline V gene. CDR3 length equals 15 residues. CDR3 loop: CASSLKSGLGHEQFF. The CDR3 bases are TGTGCCAGCAGCTTAAAATCCGGCCTTGGACATGAGCAGTTCTTC. The whole variable domain, remainder taken from reference TRBV11-3 and TRBJ2-1, is EAGVVQSPRYKIIEKKQPVAFWCNPISGHNTLYWYLQNLGQGPELLIRYENEEAVDDSQLPKDRFSAERLKGVDSTLKIQPAELGDSAVYLCASSLKSGLGHEQFFGPGTRLTVL.

This chain connects TRBV5-4 to TRBJ1-3, with D possibly TRBD1 on 6 matching bases. CDR3 length: 14 amino acids. The ends were cut back, 4 bases at V and 2 bases at J, with 10 bases in the middle. Per germline, CDR1 SGHNT and CDR2 YYREEE (reference sequence). The chain's CDR3 is CASSPGAPGNTIYF. The CDR3 DNA sequence: TGTGCCAGCAGCCCGGGGGCGCCTGGAAACACCATATATTTT. Combining the CDR3 with reference TRBV5-4 and TRBJ1-3 gives the whole variable domain ETGVTQSPTHLIKTRGQQVTLRCSSQSGHNTVSWYQQALGQGPQFIFQYYREEENGRGNFPPRFSGLQFPNYSSELNVNALELDDSALYLCASSPGAPGNTIYFGEGSWLTVV.

This chain links TRBV10-3 with TRBJ2-7; D perhaps matches TRBD1 (5 bases). Germline-derived CDR1 and CDR2 are ENHRY and SYGVKD. CDR3 length: 13 amino acids. Trimming left V 5 bases short and J 2 bases short, with 10 bases between. The CDR3 region has the DNA TGTGCCATCAGTCAATCGACAGCCTACGAGCAGTACTTC. It codes for CAISQSTAYEQYF.

This chain's CDR3 is CASREGSGNSPLHF. The CDR3 region has the DNA TGTGCCAGCAGGGAGGGTTCCGGGAATTCACCCCTCCACTTT. J is TRBJ1-6 and V is TRBV28; D is unresolved. This CDR3 is 14 amino acids long. Germline V gene sequence: CDR1 MDHEN, CDR2 SYDVKM. V lost 6 bases to trimming and J lost 7 bases, with 13 bases between them.

The chain links TRBV28 to TRBJ1-4; 8 bases match TRBD1. With 4 bases clipped from V and 2 bases from J, the junction kept 3 bases outside the gene matches. CDR3 length equals 15 residues. Germline V gene sequence: CDR1 MDHEN, CDR2 SYDVKM. Here the CDR3 reads CASSSRTGTNEKLFF. The CDR3 coding sequence is TGTGCCAGCAGTTCTAGGACAGGGACTAATGAAAAACTGTTTTTT.

The gene calls are TRBV7-6 and TRBJ2-2; perhaps TRBD2 as D (6 bases). The CDR3 has 17 residues. Germline CDR1 and CDR2: SGHVS and FNYEAQ. The V end lost 3 bases, the J end lost 1 base, and 15 bases lay between the germline ends. The DNA of the CDR3 is TGTGCCAGCAGCTTCACGGCGGCGGGATGGAACACCGGGGAGCTGTTTTTT. This translates into CASSFTAAGWNTGELFF.

The rearrangement uses TRBV7-2 and TRBJ2-1, with TRBD2 matching over 8 bases. Per germline, CDR1 SGHTA and CDR2 FQGNSA. This CDR3 spans 15 amino acids. The V and J ends lost 2 bases and 7 bases, in that order; junction bases with no gene match: 7. The CDR3 DNA reads as TGTGCCAGCAGCTTACCCACGAGCGGGAGTAATGAGCAGTTCTTC. It translates to CASSLPTSGSNEQFF. Combining the CDR3 with reference TRBV7-2 and TRBJ2-1 gives the whole variable domain GAGVSQSPSNKVTEKGKDVELRCDPISGHTALYWYRQSLGQGLEFLIYFQGNSAPDKSGLPSDRFSAERTGGSVSTLTIQRTQQEDSAVYLCASSLPTSGSNEQFFGPGTRLTVL.

The chain couples TRBV6-5 to TRBJ2-1; D is unresolved. The CDR3 is made up of 12 amino acids. CDR1 is MNHEY and CDR2 is SVGAGI in the germline V gene. The CDR3 region has the DNA TGTGCTACCCGGACCCCCCCCGATGAGCAGTTCTTC. Its translation is CATRTPPDEQFF.

The genes are TRBV7-3 and TRBJ2-6; no definite D call. The germline gives CDR1 SGHTA, CDR2 FQGTGA. The V end lost 1 base, the J end lost 0 bases, and 4 bases lay between the germline ends. The CDR3 is made up of 15 amino acids. CDR3 sequence: CASSLKSSGANVLTF. CDR3 nucleotides: TGTGCCAGCAGCTTAAAGAGCTCTGGGGCCAACGTCCTGACTTTC. The full variable domain, in which reference TRBV7-3 and TRBJ2-6 provide the parts outside the CDR3, is GAGVSQTPSNKVTEKGKYVELRCDPISGHTALYWYRQSLGQGPEFLIYFQGTGAADDSGLPNDRFFAVRPEGSVSTLKIQRTERGDSAVYLCASSLKSSGANVLTFGAGSRLTVL.

In its sample, this clone was seen once. The V call is TRBV28, the J call TRBJ2-3; D unclear. CDR1 MDHEN and CDR2 SYDVKM come from the germline V gene. Between the trimmed V and J ends, which lost 5 bases and 6 bases, there was a span of 15 bases. The length of the CDR3 is 14 residues. CDR3 DNA: TGTGCCAGCAGTACAGCAAGTGGCATGGATACGCAGTATTTT. Its translation is CASSTASGMDTQYF.

Only a few counts were recorded for this clone. The chain uses TRBV13 and TRBJ1-4; no reliable D call. The CDR3 spans 16 residues. Germline V gene lookup returns CDR1 PRHDT and CDR2 FYEKMQ (reference sequence). The V gene lost 0 bases and the J gene lost 4 bases, with 12 bases spanning the gap. CDR3 residues: CASSLGATELNEKLFF. For the CDR3, the DNA is TGTGCCAGCAGCTTAGGCGCGACGGAACTTAATGAAAAACTGTTTTTT.

The V gene is TRBV5-4, the J gene TRBJ2-1; 8 positions match TRBD2. Trimming took 3 bases from V and 7 from J; bases not matched to a gene: 6. Germline-derived CDR1 and CDR2 are SGHNT and YYREEE (reference sequence). CDR3 size: 14 residues. CDR3 sequence reads: CASSSVTSGNEQFF. CDR3 coding DNA: TGTGCCAGCAGCTCGGTAACTAGCGGTAATGAGCAGTTCTTC.

The V gene is TRBV27, the J gene TRBJ1-5; D unresolved. Germline CDR1 MNHEY, CDR2 SMNVEV (reference sequence). The CDR3 totals 14 residues. Deletions cut 2 bases from V and 5 bases from J, with 10 bases between. CDR3 coding DNA: TGTGCCAGCAGTTTAGGAGGGTTCGATCAGCCCCAGCATTTT. This codes for CASSLGGFDQPQHF.

The rearrangement uses TRBV7-3 and TRBJ2-3, with a weak D call TRBD1 (6 bases). Trimming left V 1 base short and J 4 bases short, with 12 bases between. CDR3 length: 15 amino acids. CDR1 and CDR2 from the germline V gene are SGHTA and FQGTGA. The CDR3 DNA follows: TGTGCCAGCAGCTTAATGTCAGGGGTCCCAGATACGCAGTATTTT. It yields the protein CASSLMSGVPDTQYF.

The CDR3 region has the DNA TGTGCCAGCGATTCACCTCGAGTAGGGGGAAACACCATATATTTT. Translation gives CASDSPRVGGNTIYF. The chain joins TRBV28 to TRBJ1-3; D unclear. There are 15 residues in the CDR3. The V gene's germline CDR1 is MDHEN and CDR2 SYDVKM. V was shortened by 8 bases and J by 4 bases, with 18 bases between the two germline ends.